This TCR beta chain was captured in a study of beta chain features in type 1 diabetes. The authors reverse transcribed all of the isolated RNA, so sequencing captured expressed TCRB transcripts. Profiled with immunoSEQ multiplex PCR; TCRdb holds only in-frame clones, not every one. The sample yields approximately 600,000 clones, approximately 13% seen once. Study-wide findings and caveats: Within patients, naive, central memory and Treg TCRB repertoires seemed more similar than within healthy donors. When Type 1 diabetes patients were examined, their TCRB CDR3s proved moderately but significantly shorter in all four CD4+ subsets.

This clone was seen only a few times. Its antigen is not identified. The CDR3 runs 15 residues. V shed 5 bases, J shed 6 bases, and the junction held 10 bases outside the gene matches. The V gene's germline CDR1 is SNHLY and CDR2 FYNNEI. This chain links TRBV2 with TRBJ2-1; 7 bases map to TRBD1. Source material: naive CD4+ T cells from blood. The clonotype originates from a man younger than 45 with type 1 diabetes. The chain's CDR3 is CASSQRQGFINEQFF. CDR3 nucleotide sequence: TGTGCCAGCAGTCAACGACAGGGATTTATCAATGAGCAGTTCTTC.